The source of this T cell receptor beta chain is a study of T cell clusters in autoimmune cytopenias. In the study overall: The median distinct TRB clonotype count was fewer than 3,000 per sample, from a median around 52,000 reads. Study-wide results and caveats: TRB repertoire shifts in secondary cytopenia and chronic lymphocytic leukemia mostly reflected lymphoma, not autoimmunity. Active autoimmune hepatitis patients had around 3-fold fewer exclusive TRB clusters than healthy donors.

On this clonotype: Its target is unknown.

Tens of thousands of genome equivalents of blood DNA were amplified for TRB. TRB rearrangements were amplified by touch-down multiplex PCR with mixed TRB-A/B primers. TCRdb reanalyzed the multiplex PCR reads and collapses them to one entry per CDR3 protein, without DNA. The listing records some 8,000 distinct CDR3 sequences. This receptor was identified in a human donor with an autoimmune cytopenia or autoimmune hepatitis (not recorded which). Source material: peripheral blood.

CDR3 loop: CASSPRGTGNTGELFF. The J gene is TRBJ2-2, the V gene TRBV6-5; as DNA is missing, the TRBD1 call by TCRdb cannot be tested. CDR3 length: 16 residues. The germline CDR1 and CDR2 sequences are MNHEY and SVGAGI.